The T cell receptor (beta chain) under discussion was sequenced for a study of beta chain features in type 1 diabetes (dated by TCRdb to between 2017 and 2018). Some background on the complete study: Patients and healthy donors did not differ in mean age, gender distribution, total cell number or subset yield. A total of 107,917,701 sorted cells were examined across all samples, and the number of cells per subset was strongly correlated with RNA yield. In the study, recently diagnosed type 1 diabetes patients and matched healthy donors were compared on the TCRB repertoires of their sorted circulating CD4+ T cell subsets. Naive and central memory subsets were obtained from all 30 or so donors, but regulatory and stem cell-like memory subsets were isolated from only 8 patients and roughly eight healthy donors.

The germline V gene encodes CDR1 SGHTA and CDR2 FQGNSA. Counted from cysteine to phenylalanine, this CDR3 has 12 amino acids. The entry retains the CDR3 DNA only, 36 bases that are in frame from base 1. V and J lose 5 bases and 4 bases, and a span of 6 bases separates them. General conclusions and limits of the study: At VDJ recombination sites, patients with type 1 diabetes made fewer insertions and deleted more nucleotides, a pattern implying thymic rearrangement abnormalities. Shorter templates might be favored by PCR, yet because patient and control samples were amplified and corrected together, any such skew would affect both groups equally. Because cDNA was sequenced instead of genomic DNA, highly expressing activated cells could be over-represented, though the groups showed no difference in activation or CD3 levels. Because small numbers of individuals were included in the HLA sub-analyses, any influence of HLA type on TCRB rearrangement was left unresolved. In all four CD4+ subsets, TCRB CDR3 length was moderately but significantly shorter in type 1 diabetes patients. Naive, central memory and regulatory TCRB repertoires appeared to be more similar among patients than among healthy donors.

The High Capacity cDNA Reverse Transcription Kit was used to reverse transcribe all of the isolated RNA, meaning that expressed TCRB transcripts were what got sequenced. Naive, central memory and regulatory T cell samples underwent deep immunoSEQ sequencing, averaging roughly 3.5 million total reads per sample. After sorted cells were lysed in RLT buffer, RNA was extracted with DNase-treated RNeasy Micro or Mini kits, with the choice depending on cell number. To prevent cross-contamination, each cell subset was processed individually, whereas patient and healthy donor samples were processed jointly. The immunoSEQ multiplex PCR was used to amplify TCRB sequences from cDNA, generating 87-bp fragments that spanned the CDR3 region. Sequencing of the amplicons was done on the Illumina HiSeq platform. The original methods were these. PCR bias was corrected computationally using synthetic template baselines, and reads within Hamming distance 2 were collapsed, with unmergeable singletons discarded. Reads were aligned to IMGT to assign V, D and J genes, CDR3 length, and insertions or deletions at six rearrangement sites. Within each subset, clonotype counts were normalized to the number of sorted cells before true diversity and Gini coefficients were calculated with the tcR R package. Repertoire sharing was quantified using the overlap coefficient calculated on TCRB nucleotide sequences. Out-of-frame TCRB sequences from naive cells were analyzed as a proxy for the pre-selection repertoire. Entries here come from immuneACCESS through TCRdb and include only in-frame sequences with V and J called. Some clones fail to appear in such tables; in the studies checked, an unresolved V gene covers under half of the shortfall, and the cause of the remainder is unknown. The DNA was the basis for D and trimming; V, J and clone size are from that table. The table for this sample lists about 410,000 clones; approximately 15% of them were counted only once. Approximately 0.038% of the sample is in the top ten clones.

This clone was observed a handful of times. No antigen is known for it. Per-nucleotide qualities are absent, and no much larger clonotype sits a single base away. Other DNA sequences within the sample encode an identical CDR3. A single peripheral blood draw of roughly 0.11 L on average was collected from each donor into heparinised tubes. Using a panel that included CD45RO, CCR7, CD25, CD127, CD95 and CD27, naive, central memory, regulatory and stem cell-like memory CD4+ T cells were sorted on a BD FACSAria II. Every sorted population had a purity above 98%. PBMCs were separated immediately by Lymphoprep density gradient centrifugation and were stained directly, without being cultured. So that batch effects would be minimized, each experiment stained and sorted samples in pairs, pairing one healthy donor with one patient.

The chain is assembled from TRBV7-2 and TRBJ2-1, with the identity of the D gene unclear. Sequences were obtained from naive CD4+ T cells from blood. The intended sense of this specimen's cell subset or site label: true naive CD4+ T cells. The clonotype comes from a man between 25 and 39 years old in good health. CDR3 sequence: CASSLRYNEQFF. The DNA sequence is TGTGCCAGCAGCCTAAGATACAATGAGCAGTTCTTC. With all but the CDR3 taken from the reference TRBV7-2 and TRBJ2-1 genes, the full variable domain is: GAGVSQSPSNKVTEKGKDVELRCDPISGHTALYWYRQSLGQGLEFLIYFQGNSAPDKSGLPSDRFSAERTGGSVSTLTIQRTQQEDSAVYLCASSLRYNEQFFGPGTRLTVL.